The entry below describes one T cell receptor beta chain. Its antigen is as yet unknown. Separation from the approximately 710-subject first cohort characterized the roughly 120-subject validation cohort, to which the donors belonged. This sample is drawn from a study of cytomegalovirus exposure and HLA in healthy donors. Profiled with immunoSEQ multiplex PCR; TCRdb holds only in-frame clones, not every one. The top ten hold 7.5% to 9% of the sample, which has fewer than 150,000 clones, around nine tenths seen once. Study outcomes and limitations: The majority of TCR sequences were rare, yet some public TCRs appeared in many donors. The authors confirmed in vitro that a few CMV-associated chains were specific for CMV antigens. The study labeled about 160 TCR beta chains cytomegalovirus-associated.

Material for sequencing was PBMCs. This clonotype originated in a man younger than 35 in good health and CMV-seropositive.

Here the CDR3 reads CASSLDAAGASEYF. In DNA, the CDR3 is TGTGCCAGCAGCTTAGATGCAGCGGGAGCGTCGGAGTACTTC. The chain has TRBV7-2 and TRBJ2-7; 8 positions agree with TRBD2. The CDR3 has 14 residues. Germline CDR1 SGHTA, CDR2 FQGNSA. V trimming: 1 base; J trimming: 11 bases; junction bases outside the gene matches: 10.